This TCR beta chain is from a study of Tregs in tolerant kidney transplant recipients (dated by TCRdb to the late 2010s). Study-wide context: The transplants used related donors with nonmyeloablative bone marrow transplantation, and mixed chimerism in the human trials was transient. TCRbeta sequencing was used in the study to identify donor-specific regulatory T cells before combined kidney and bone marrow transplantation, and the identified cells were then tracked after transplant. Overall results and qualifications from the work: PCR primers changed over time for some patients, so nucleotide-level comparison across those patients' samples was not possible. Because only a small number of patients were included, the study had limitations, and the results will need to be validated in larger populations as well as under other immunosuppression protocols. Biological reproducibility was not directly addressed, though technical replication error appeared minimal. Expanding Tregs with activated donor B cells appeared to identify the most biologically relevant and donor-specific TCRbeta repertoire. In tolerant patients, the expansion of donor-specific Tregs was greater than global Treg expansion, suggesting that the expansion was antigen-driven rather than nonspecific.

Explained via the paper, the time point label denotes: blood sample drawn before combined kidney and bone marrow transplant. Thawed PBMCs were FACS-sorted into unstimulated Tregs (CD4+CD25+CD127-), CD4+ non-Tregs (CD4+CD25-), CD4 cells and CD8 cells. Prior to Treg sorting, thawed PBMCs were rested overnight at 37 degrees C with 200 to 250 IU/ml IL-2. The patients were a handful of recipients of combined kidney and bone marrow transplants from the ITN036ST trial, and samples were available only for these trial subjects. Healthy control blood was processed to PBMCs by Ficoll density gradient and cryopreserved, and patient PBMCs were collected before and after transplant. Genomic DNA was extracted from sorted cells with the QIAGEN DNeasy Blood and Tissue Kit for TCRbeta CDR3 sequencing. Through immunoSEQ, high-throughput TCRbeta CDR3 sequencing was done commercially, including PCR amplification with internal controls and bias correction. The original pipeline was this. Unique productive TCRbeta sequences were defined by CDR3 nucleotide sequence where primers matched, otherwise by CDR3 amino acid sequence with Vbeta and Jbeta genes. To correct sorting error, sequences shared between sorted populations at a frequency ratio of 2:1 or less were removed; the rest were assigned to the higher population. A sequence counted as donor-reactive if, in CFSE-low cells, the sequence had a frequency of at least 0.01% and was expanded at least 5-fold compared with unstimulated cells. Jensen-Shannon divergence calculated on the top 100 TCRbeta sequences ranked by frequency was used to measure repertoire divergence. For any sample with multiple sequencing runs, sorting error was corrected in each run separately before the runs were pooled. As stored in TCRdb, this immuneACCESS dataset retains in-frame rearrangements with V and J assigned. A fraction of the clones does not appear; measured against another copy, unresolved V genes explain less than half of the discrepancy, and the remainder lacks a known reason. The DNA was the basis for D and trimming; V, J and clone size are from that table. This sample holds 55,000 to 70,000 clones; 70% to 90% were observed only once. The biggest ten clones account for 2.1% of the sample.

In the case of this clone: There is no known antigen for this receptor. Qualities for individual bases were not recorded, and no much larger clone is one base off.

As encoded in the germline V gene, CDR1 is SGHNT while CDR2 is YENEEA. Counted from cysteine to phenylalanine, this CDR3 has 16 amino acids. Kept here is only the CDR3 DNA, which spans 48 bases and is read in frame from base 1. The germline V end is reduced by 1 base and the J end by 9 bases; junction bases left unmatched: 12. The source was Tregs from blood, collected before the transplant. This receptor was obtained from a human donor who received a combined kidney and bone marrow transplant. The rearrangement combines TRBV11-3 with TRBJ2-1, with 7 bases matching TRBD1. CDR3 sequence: CASSLGQGYLVSEQFF. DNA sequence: TGTGCCAGCAGCTTAGGACAGGGATATTTGGTGTCTGAGCAGTTCTTC.